Each of the 6 T cell receptor beta chains below was sequenced from the same sample in a study of CD8+ T cells in alopecia areata. Extraction and reverse transcription of RNA yielded cDNA as the sequencing template. This table comes from immunoSEQ multiplex PCR, and its TCRdb copy is limited to in-frame clones, with some not included. This sample has 98,000 or so clones; 59% occur once, and the top ten carry 20% to 25%. Sequencing was performed on CD8+ T cells sorted from blood. These receptors were collected from a human donor in good health.

CDR3 residues: CASSLGVSTDTQYF. The CDR3 nucleotides are TGTGCCAGCAGCTTAGGTGTTAGCACAGATACGCAGTATTTT. The chain employs TRBV7-8 and TRBJ2-3; D is unresolved. Germline V gene data show CDR1 as SGHVS and CDR2 as FQNEAQ. CDR3 length equals 14 residues. Trimming took off 1 base at V and 0 bases at J, with 5 bases between the two ends. Looking up the rest from reference TRBV7-8 and TRBJ2-3 gives the full variable domain: GAGVSQSPRYKVAKRGQDVALRCDPISGHVSLFWYQQALGQGPEFLTYFQNEAQLDKSGLPSDRFFAERPEGSVSTLKIQRTQQEDSAVYLCASSLGVSTDTQYFGPGTRLTVL.

J is TRBJ1-2 and V is TRBV20-1, with TRBD1 as a possible D gene (6 bases). CDR3 size: 11 residues. V lost 5 bases and J 8 bases, leaving 12 bases between the germline ends. CDR1 is DFQATT and CDR2 is SNEGSKA in the germline V gene (reference sequence). The CDR3 sequence is CSAGRGKGYTF. As DNA, the CDR3 is TGCAGTGCTGGCAGGGGTAAAGGCTACACCTTC.

CDR3 nucleotides: TGTGCCAGCAGCCCTACCGGGACAGGGGGCCATGGCTACACCTTC. As protein: CASSPTGTGGHGYTF. The rearrangement uses TRBV6-5 and TRBJ1-2; 12 bases agree with TRBD1. With 6 bases clipped from V and 6 bases from J, the junction kept 8 bases outside the gene matches. The length of the CDR3 is 15 residues. Looked up from germline, CDR1 is MNHEY and CDR2 is SVGAGI.

The rearrangement joins TRBV15 to TRBJ1-4, with 7 positions matching TRBD1. Germline V CDR1 and CDR2: LNHNV, YYDKDF (reference sequence). CDR3 size: 17 residues. Germline trimming cut 5 bases from V and 5 bases from J; bases unmatched to any gene: 14. CDR3 region: CATSPGAPGTENEKLFF. Written as DNA, the CDR3 is TGTGCCACCAGCCCCGGGGCCCCCGGGACAGAGAATGAAAAACTGTTTTTT. Complete variable domain (other parts from reference TRBV15 and TRBJ1-4): DAMVIQNPRYQVTQFGKPVTLSCSQTLNHNVMYWYQQKSSQAPKLLFHYYDKDFNNEADTPDNFQSRRPNTSFCFLDIRSPGLGDTAMYLCATSPGAPGTENEKLFFGSGTQLSVL.

The chain carries TRBV29-1 and TRBJ2-5, with D possibly being TRBD1 (6 bases). CDR3 length equals 13 residues. CDR1 is SQVTM, CDR2 ANQGSEA, per germline. V gave up 4 bases and J gave up 5 bases, with 14 bases separating them. The CDR3 DNA reads TGCAGCGTTGGTGGGGGCGCGGAGGAGACCCAGTACTTC. It encodes CSVGGGAEETQYF.

This clone showed up just once. The chain uses TRBV7-9 and TRBJ1-1, with D hard to call. The germline gives CDR1 SEHNR, CDR2 FQNEAQ (reference sequence). The ends were cut back, 5 bases at V and 5 bases at J, with 18 bases in the middle. CDR3 size: 15 residues. CDR3 amino acids: CASSVRTTHFTEAFF. CDR3 in DNA: TGTGCCAGCAGCGTCCGGACGACCCACTTTACTGAAGCTTTCTTT.